This T cell receptor beta chain was recorded in a study of HIV-infected children after antiretroviral therapy interruption. Across the whole study: In continuous treatment, analyzed samples were from weeks 0, 48 and 150.

The TCR library was built from RNA with a 3' RACE protocol and unique molecular identifiers. MiXCR, applied by TCRdb to the 3' RACE reads, yields one record per CDR3 protein. Of over 15,000 distinct CDR3 sequences listed, 3% to 3.5% were seen once; the top ten hold 5.1%. The V and J ends lost 3 bases and 3 bases respectively, with 9 bases between them. Germline CDR1 reads MDHEN; CDR2 reads SYDVKM. This CDR3 region has 13 residues. The sample's treatment: PENTA 11 planned treatment interruption arm or continuous ART arm. This clonotype was seen repeatedly, ten times or more. This receptor was taken from a child younger than 18 with HIV. The rearrangement uses TRBV28 and TRBJ2-7; possibly TRBD1 or TRBD2 for D (5 bases each). The source was CD45RA+ CD4+ T cells from PBMCs, collected from a donor given antiretroviral therapy, either interrupted or continuous. Subset noted: naive CD4+ CD45RA+ CD45RO- T cells. The CDR3 DNA sequence: TGTGCCAGCAGTTTGGGGGACGGCTACGAGCAGTACTTC. Protein sequence: CASSLGDGYEQYF.